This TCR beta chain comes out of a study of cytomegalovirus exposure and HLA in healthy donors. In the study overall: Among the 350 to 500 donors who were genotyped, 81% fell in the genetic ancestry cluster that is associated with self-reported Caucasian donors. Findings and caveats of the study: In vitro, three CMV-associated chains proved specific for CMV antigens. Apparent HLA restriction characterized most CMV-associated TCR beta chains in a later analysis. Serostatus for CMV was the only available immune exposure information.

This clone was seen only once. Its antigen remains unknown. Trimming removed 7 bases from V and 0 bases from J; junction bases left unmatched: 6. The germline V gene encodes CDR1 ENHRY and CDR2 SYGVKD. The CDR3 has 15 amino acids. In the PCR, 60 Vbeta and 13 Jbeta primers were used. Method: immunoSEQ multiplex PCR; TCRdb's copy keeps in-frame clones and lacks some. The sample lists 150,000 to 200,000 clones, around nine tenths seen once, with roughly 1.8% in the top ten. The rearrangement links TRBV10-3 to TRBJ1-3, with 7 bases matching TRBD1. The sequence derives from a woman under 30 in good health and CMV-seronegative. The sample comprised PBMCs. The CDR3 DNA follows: TGTGCCATCATTGGGACAGCTTCCTCTGGAAACACCATATATTTT. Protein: CAIIGTASSGNTIYF.